This T cell receptor (beta chain) was observed in a study of T cell changes during pregnancy in multiple sclerosis. The CDR3 totals 14 residues. V was cut by 2 bases and J by 2 bases, with 10 bases left in between. Germline loops: CDR1 SGHRS, CDR2 YFSETQ. Repertoires were generated with immunoSEQ multiplex PCR, while TCRdb's copy carries only in-frame clones and drops some. The profile covers about 40,000 clones, with 90% appearing a single time and about 0.45% taken by the ten largest. This receptor was obtained from a female donor with multiple sclerosis, enrolled in a pregnancy study. This chain connects TRBV5-1 to TRBJ1-2; no reliable D call. Source: CD4+ T cells from peripheral blood mononuclear cells, taken in the third trimester of pregnancy. The CDR3: CASSFGKANYGYTF. As DNA, the CDR3 is TGCGCCAGCAGCTTCGGGAAAGCGAACTATGGCTACACCTTC.